The rows below give T cell receptor beta chains drawn from one sample of a study of blood T cells in healthy people across ages. TCRdb passed the 5' RACE reads through MiXCR, listing each CDR3 protein once. Here the sample spans 1.8 million or so distinct CDR3 sequences, 30% to 40% being singletons. Sequenced input: blood. These TCRs come from a human donor in good health. Both conserved end residues are part of each CDR3. Each record gives: clone size, D gene, V gene, J gene, CDR3 length, CDR3 DNA, CDR3 protein. The D gene is left open where the match is weak. The size field is filled for only some rows; it gives once, few, many or a size class.

abundance: few; d_gene: .; v_gene: TRBV12-3/TRBV12-4; j_gene: TRBJ1-2; len: 12; CDR3nt: TGTGCCAGCAGCATCATTGTTTATGGCTACACCTTC; CDR3aa: CASSIIVYGYTF
abundance: few; d_gene: .; v_gene: TRBV4-3; j_gene: TRBJ2-4; len: 14; CDR3nt: TGCGCCAGCAGCCAAGGGTTAAAGGGATCCATTCAGTACTTC; CDR3aa: CASSQGLKGSIQYF
abundance: .; d_gene: .; v_gene: TRBV2; j_gene: TRBJ2-1; len: 15; CDR3nt: TGTGCCAGCAGTGGTGGTATCAGCTCCTACAATGAGCAGTTCTTC; CDR3aa: CASSGGISSYNEQFF
abundance: .; d_gene: .; v_gene: TRBV6-6; j_gene: TRBJ2-2; len: 17; CDR3nt: TGTGCCAGCAGTTACGGGGTAGCGGCTACGAACACCGGGGAGCTGTTTTTT; CDR3aa: CASSYGVAATNTGELFF
abundance: few; d_gene: TRBD1; v_gene: TRBV29-1; j_gene: TRBJ2-5; len: 12; CDR3nt: TGCAGCGCCACCAGGGGGTCAGAGACCCAGTACTTC; CDR3aa: CSATRGSETQYF
abundance: .; d_gene: TRBD1; v_gene: TRBV6-5; j_gene: TRBJ2-3; len: 16; CDR3nt: TGTGCCAGCAGTTACGAGGTCACAGGGGGCGAGGATACGCAGTATTTT; CDR3aa: CASSYEVTGGEDTQYF
abundance: .; d_gene: TRBD1; v_gene: TRBV12-3/TRBV12-4; j_gene: TRBJ1-2; len: 13; CDR3nt: TGTGCCAGCAGTTCACAGGGGCAATATGGCTACACCTTC; CDR3aa: CASSSQGQYGYTF
abundance: once; d_gene: .; v_gene: TRBV6-2/TRBV6-3; j_gene: TRBJ1-5; len: 13; CDR3nt: TGTGCCAGCAACCTTTATAGCAATCAGCCCCAGCATTTT; CDR3aa: CASNLYSNQPQHF
abundance: .; d_gene: .; v_gene: TRBV30; j_gene: TRBJ2-7; len: 13; CDR3nt: TGTGCCTGGAGTCAATCCGGGACCTACGAGCAGTACTTC; CDR3aa: CAWSQSGTYEQYF
abundance: few; d_gene: .; v_gene: TRBV20-1; j_gene: TRBJ1-1; len: 12; CDR3nt: TGCAGTGCTAGAGCGGGACTGCTTGAAGCTTTCTTT; CDR3aa: CSARAGLLEAFF
abundance: once; d_gene: TRBD1; v_gene: TRBV13; j_gene: TRBJ2-7; len: 16; CDR3nt: TGTGCCAGCGGCTTAGCCTTACAGGGGGACTCCTACGAGCAGTACTTC; CDR3aa: CASGLALQGDSYEQYF
abundance: .; d_gene: TRBD1; v_gene: TRBV7-8; j_gene: TRBJ2-3; len: 15; CDR3nt: TGTGCCAGCAGCTTAGCCACAGGGGGCAGTGATACGCAGTATTTT; CDR3aa: CASSLATGGSDTQYF
abundance: .; d_gene: .; v_gene: TRBV2; j_gene: TRBJ2-7; len: 14; CDR3nt: TGTGCCAGCAGGGAGACGACAGGGAGGCACGAGCAGTACTTC; CDR3aa: CASRETTGRHEQYF
abundance: few; d_gene: .; v_gene: TRBV3-1; j_gene: TRBJ1-6; len: 14; CDR3nt: TGTGCCAGCAGCCCCAATAACAGGGATTCACCCCTCCACTTT; CDR3aa: CASSPNNRDSPLHF
abundance: .; d_gene: TRBD1; v_gene: TRBV7-9; j_gene: TRBJ1-1; len: 16; CDR3nt: TGTGCCAGCAGCTTAGTTCAGGGGGGCCCAAACACTGAAGCTTTCTTT; CDR3aa: CASSLVQGGPNTEAFF
abundance: .; d_gene: .; v_gene: TRBV6-1; j_gene: TRBJ1-6; len: 15; CDR3nt: TGTGCCAGCAGTGACCCAGGGTTGAGTAATTCACCCCTCCACTTT; CDR3aa: CASSDPGLSNSPLHF
abundance: .; d_gene: .; v_gene: TRBV6-6; j_gene: TRBJ2-5; len: 16; CDR3nt: TGTGCCAGCAGTTACCCAACTACTCCGGGTTACAATGAGCAGTACTTC; CDR3aa: CASSYPTTPGYNEQYF
abundance: many; d_gene: TRBD2; v_gene: TRBV7-2; j_gene: TRBJ2-3; len: 16; CDR3nt: TGTGCCAGCAGCTTAGGACTAGCGGGGAAGGCAGATACGCAGTATTTT; CDR3aa: CASSLGLAGKADTQYF
abundance: .; d_gene: .; v_gene: TRBV6-5; j_gene: TRBJ2-4; len: 13; CDR3nt: TGTGCCAGCAGAAGAGGGACTCAAACTCCCCAGTACTTC; CDR3aa: CASRRGTQTPQYF
abundance: .; d_gene: .; v_gene: TRBV6-1; j_gene: TRBJ1-2; len: 12; CDR3nt: TGTGCCGGCAGTGGTCGTATGGACGGCTACACCTTC; CDR3aa: CAGSGRMDGYTF
abundance: .; d_gene: .; v_gene: TRBV5-6; j_gene: TRBJ2-3; len: 16; CDR3nt: TGTGCCAGCAGCTTAGGGAGGGGACAGATCCTGGATACGCAGTATTTT; CDR3aa: CASSLGRGQILDTQYF
abundance: .; d_gene: TRBD1; v_gene: TRBV29-1; j_gene: TRBJ2-5; len: 14; CDR3nt: TGCAGCGTTGCAAGGACAGGGGGAAAAGAGACCCAGTACTTC; CDR3aa: CSVARTGGKETQYF
abundance: .; d_gene: TRBD2; v_gene: TRBV5-1; j_gene: TRBJ2-7; len: 18; CDR3nt: TGCGCCAGCAGCCCGGAACCACGGACTAGCGGTAGATTAGGCGAGCAGTACTTC; CDR3aa: CASSPEPRTSGRLGEQYF
abundance: .; d_gene: .; v_gene: TRBV29-1; j_gene: TRBJ1-1; len: 14; CDR3nt: TGCAGCGTTGAAGGTTATCAGGGAGGGACTGAAGCTTTCTTT; CDR3aa: CSVEGYQGGTEAFF
abundance: few; d_gene: .; v_gene: TRBV13; j_gene: TRBJ2-5; len: 15; CDR3nt: TGTGCCAGCAGCCCCGGGACACCCACTGGGGAGACCCAGTACTTC; CDR3aa: CASSPGTPTGETQYF
abundance: few; d_gene: .; v_gene: TRBV5-1; j_gene: TRBJ2-3; len: 13; CDR3nt: TGCGCCAGCAGCTTATCACTCCCAGATACGCAGTATTTT; CDR3aa: CASSLSLPDTQYF
abundance: .; d_gene: .; v_gene: TRBV7-3; j_gene: TRBJ2-5; len: 13; CDR3nt: TGTGCCAGCAGCTCGTCCTGGGGGGAGACCCAGTACTTC; CDR3aa: CASSSSWGETQYF
abundance: few; d_gene: .; v_gene: TRBV7-2; j_gene: TRBJ2-6; len: 15; CDR3nt: TGTGCCAGCAGTCTAGGACGTTATGGGGCCAACGTCCTGACTTTC; CDR3aa: CASSLGRYGANVLTF
abundance: once; d_gene: TRBD1; v_gene: TRBV12-3/TRBV12-4; j_gene: TRBJ1-6; len: 15; CDR3nt: TGTGCCAGCAACTATGGGAGGACAGGGTGTTCACCCCTCCACTTT; CDR3aa: CASNYGRTGCSPLHF
abundance: many; d_gene: TRBD2; v_gene: TRBV27; j_gene: TRBJ2-1; len: 15; CDR3nt: TGTGCCAGTACCCCTAGCGGGGGGGCTTACAATGAGCAGTTCTTC; CDR3aa: CASTPSGGAYNEQFF
abundance: .; d_gene: .; v_gene: TRBV6-2/TRBV6-3; j_gene: TRBJ1-4; len: 12; CDR3nt: TGTGCCAGCTCGGACAGTTCGGGGGTACTGTTTTTT; CDR3aa: CASSDSSGVLFF
abundance: few; d_gene: .; v_gene: TRBV7-2; j_gene: TRBJ1-2; len: 14; CDR3nt: TGTGCCAGCACCCCGGCGGGTCTAGGCTATGGCTACACCTTC; CDR3aa: CASTPAGLGYGYTF
abundance: once; d_gene: .; v_gene: TRBV7-9; j_gene: TRBJ1-1; len: 16; CDR3nt: TGTGCCAGCAGCCCAGCTTCCGGTCTGGGGAACACTGAAGCTTTCTTT; CDR3aa: CASSPASGLGNTEAFF
abundance: few; d_gene: .; v_gene: TRBV10-3; j_gene: TRBJ2-7; len: 12; CDR3nt: TGTGCCATCAGTGCGTACGGTTACGAGCAGTACTTC; CDR3aa: CAISAYGYEQYF
abundance: .; d_gene: .; v_gene: TRBV20-1; j_gene: TRBJ2-7; len: 15; CDR3nt: TGCAGTGCTAGAGACGCGATCATAGGGGGAAATGAGCAGTACTTC; CDR3aa: CSARDAIIGGNEQYF
abundance: .; d_gene: .; v_gene: TRBV20-1; j_gene: TRBJ2-7; len: 12; CDR3nt: TGCAGTACTAGGGGTTCAGGGGACGAGCAGTACTTC; CDR3aa: CSTRGSGDEQYF
abundance: once; d_gene: TRBD1; v_gene: TRBV5-5; j_gene: TRBJ2-5; len: 16; CDR3nt: TGTGCCAGCAGCTTGTTCCGTTCAGGGGGACAAGAGACCCAGTACTTC; CDR3aa: CASSLFRSGGQETQYF
abundance: .; d_gene: TRBD1; v_gene: TRBV7-3; j_gene: TRBJ1-1; len: 12; CDR3nt: TGTGCCAGCAGCTCCACAGGGGGCAGTGCTTTCTTT; CDR3aa: CASSSTGGSAFF
abundance: .; d_gene: .; v_gene: TRBV27; j_gene: TRBJ2-2; len: 21; CDR3nt: TGTGCCAGCAGTTTTCCCTGGGTGGGACTCTACGATACCCCGAACACCGGGGAGCTGTTTTTT; CDR3aa: CASSFPWVGLYDTPNTGELFF
abundance: .; d_gene: .; v_gene: TRBV7-2; j_gene: TRBJ2-7; len: 14; CDR3nt: TGTGCCAGCAGCTTCATGGGATTTTCCTACGAGCAGTACTTC; CDR3aa: CASSFMGFSYEQYF
abundance: .; d_gene: .; v_gene: TRBV10-2; j_gene: TRBJ2-5; len: 15; CDR3nt: TGCGCCAGCAGTGAACAGGCCGGCTCCCAAGAGACCCAGTACTTC; CDR3aa: CASSEQAGSQETQYF
abundance: .; d_gene: .; v_gene: TRBV13; j_gene: TRBJ2-1; len: 12; CDR3nt: TGTGCCAGCAGCTCGGAGGCCAGAGAGTGGTTCTTC; CDR3aa: CASSSEAREWFF
abundance: .; d_gene: .; v_gene: TRBV15; j_gene: TRBJ2-7; len: 14; CDR3nt: TGTGCCACCAGCAGAGATTATACGAATAACGAGCAGTACTTC; CDR3aa: CATSRDYTNNEQYF
abundance: few; d_gene: TRBD2; v_gene: TRBV20-1; j_gene: TRBJ2-1; len: 15; CDR3nt: TGCAGTGCTAGAGATCTCAGGCTAGCGGGGGGTGAGCAGTTCTTC; CDR3aa: CSARDLRLAGGEQFF
abundance: once; d_gene: .; v_gene: TRBV4-1; j_gene: TRBJ2-2; len: 17; CDR3nt: TGCGCCAGCAGCCAAGATAGGGTCAACGCGAACACCGGGGAGCTGTTTTTT; CDR3aa: CASSQDRVNANTGELFF
abundance: .; d_gene: TRBD2; v_gene: TRBV10-3; j_gene: TRBJ2-1; len: 14; CDR3nt: TGTGCCATCAGAGGACTAGCGGGGGACAATGAGCAGTTCTTC; CDR3aa: CAIRGLAGDNEQFF
abundance: .; d_gene: .; v_gene: TRBV6-2/TRBV6-3; j_gene: TRBJ2-1; len: 15; CDR3nt: TGTGCCAGCAGCTTTTTGGGTAGGGTCAACAATGGGCAGTTCTTC; CDR3aa: CASSFLGRVNNGQFF
abundance: few; d_gene: TRBD1; v_gene: TRBV7-9; j_gene: TRBJ2-7; len: 16; CDR3nt: TGTGCCAGCAGCTCGGATAGGACAGGGCAGCTTTGGGAGCAGTACTTC; CDR3aa: CASSSDRTGQLWEQYF
abundance: .; d_gene: TRBD1; v_gene: TRBV29-1; j_gene: TRBJ1-1; len: 13; CDR3nt: TGCAGCACCATGACAGGGCAGAACACTGAAGCTTTCTTT; CDR3aa: CSTMTGQNTEAFF
abundance: few; d_gene: TRBD1; v_gene: TRBV5-1; j_gene: TRBJ2-3; len: 16; CDR3nt: TGCGCCAGCAGCTTGGTAGGGGGACAGGTCACAGATACGCAGTATTTT; CDR3aa: CASSLVGGQVTDTQYF
abundance: .; d_gene: TRBD1; v_gene: TRBV29-1; j_gene: TRBJ2-3; len: 12; CDR3nt: TGCAGTGTGGATGGACAGGGTGATACGCAGTATTTT; CDR3aa: CSVDGQGDTQYF
abundance: .; d_gene: .; v_gene: TRBV2; j_gene: TRBJ1-3; len: 12; CDR3nt: TGTGCCAGCAGCCAGGACCGAAACACCATATATTTT; CDR3aa: CASSQDRNTIYF
abundance: .; d_gene: .; v_gene: TRBV11-2; j_gene: TRBJ1-2; len: 14; CDR3nt: TGTGCCAGCACCATATCAGCAGTTAACTATGGCTACACCTTC; CDR3aa: CASTISAVNYGYTF